What follows are 8 T cell receptor beta chains derived from one specimen sequenced in a study of T cell responses to AZD1222 COVID-19 vaccine. Clones were sequenced by immunoSEQ multiplex PCR, and TCRdb holds only the in-frame ones, with some missing. The sample holds roughly 180,000 clones, 94% seen once. The sample was peripheral blood, taken on day 0 of AZD1222 vaccination. The receptor source for this set is an adult in good health.

This chain links TRBV7-2 with TRBJ1-3; D not resolved. CDR3 length: 12 residues. From germline, CDR1 is SGHTA and CDR2 FQGNSA. V was trimmed by 2 bases and J by 4 bases, leaving 3 bases between them. DNA of the CDR3: TGTGCCAGCAGCTTAAGGGGAAACACCATATATTTT. This gives the protein CASSLRGNTIYF.

V is TRBV6-1 and J is TRBJ1-4, with D possibly matching TRBD1 (5 bases). This CDR3 comprises 14 residues. Germline CDR1 and CDR2: MNHNS and SASEGT. V lost 3 bases and J 3 bases, leaving 8 bases between the germline ends. The CDR3 reads CASSEGPANEKLFF. The CDR3 DNA sequence: TGTGCCAGCAGTGAGGGACCAGCTAATGAAAAACTGTTTTTT.

The genes are TRBV28 and TRBJ2-1; D not resolved. V shed 4 bases and J shed 12 bases, with 10 bases lying between them. The V gene's germline CDR1 is MDHEN and CDR2 SYDVKM. The CDR3 has 11 residues. The CDR3 DNA is TGTGCCAGCAGTTACCGGTATGGGCAGTTCTTC. Its protein product is CASSYRYGQFF.

This clone has just one count. The chain couples TRBV6-5 to TRBJ1-4; D gene uncertain. Germline V gives CDR1 MNHEY, CDR2 SVGAGI. The CDR3 has 14 residues. V shed 0 bases and J shed 5 bases, with 7 bases lying between them. Here the CDR3 DNA reads TGTGCCAGCAGTTACTCGCGGCCGAATGAAAAACTGTTTTTT. Its translation: CASSYSRPNEKLFF.

The chain carries TRBV7-9 and TRBJ2-3; D not resolved. The germline V and J ends were trimmed by 5 bases and 1 base, with 7 bases remaining between them. The CDR3 length is 13 residues. The germline CDR1 and CDR2 sequences are SEHNR and FQNEAQ (reference sequence). CDR3 nucleotide sequence: TGTGCCAGCAGCCGGCACCGCACAGATACGCAGTATTTT. Its translation: CASSRHRTDTQYF.

The chain has TRBV6-6 and TRBJ2-1; weak D call: TRBD2 (6 bases). In germline, CDR1 is MNHNY, CDR2 SVGAGI (reference sequence). The V and J ends lost 6 bases and 4 bases respectively, with 16 bases between them. The CDR3 extends over 15 amino acids. This CDR3 reads CASSSEAGGYNEQFF. The DNA of the CDR3 is TGTGCCAGCAGCTCCGAGGCAGGAGGGTACAATGAGCAGTTCTTC.

The gene calls are TRBV20-1 and TRBJ2-1; D gene uncertain. V dropped 3 bases and J dropped 6 bases, with 21 bases sitting between them. The CDR3 contains 16 residues. Per germline, CDR1 DFQATT and CDR2 SNEGSKA (reference sequence). The CDR3 here is CSASRSRLGWGNEQFF. Here the CDR3 DNA reads TGCAGTGCTAGTCGGTCTCGGCTAGGGTGGGGCAATGAGCAGTTCTTC.

This clone was counted between two and nine times. This chain connects TRBV6-5 to TRBJ1-1; no definite D call. The CDR3 totals 13 residues. The germline CDR1 and CDR2 sequences are MNHEY and SVGAGI. The V end was cut by 6 bases, the J end by 0 bases, with 8 bases between. The CDR3 DNA follows: TGTGCCAGCAGGCGCTTCATGAACACTGAAGCTTTCTTT. This translates into CASRRFMNTEAFF.